This is a list of T cell receptor beta chains from one sample in a study of blood T cell repertoires in COVID-19. Using immunoSEQ multiplex PCR, the repertoire was profiled, and TCRdb retains in-frame clones only, with some absent. The data show about 270,000 clones, about 88% seen once. The sequenced sample was peripheral blood. The receptors shown here come from a man aged 60 to 69 who had recovered from COVID-19. The CDR3 runs from the conserved cysteine through the conserved F or W. Fields, in order: V gene, D gene, clone size, J gene, CDR3 DNA, CDR3 protein. The D gene is left open where the match is weak. Clone size is not always given. Where it is, it says once, few, many or a class for expanded clones.

V: TRBV6-5; D: .; size: once; J: TRBJ1-1; DNA: TGTGCCAGCAGGACAATACAAGAGGGCACTGAAGCTTTCTTT; CDR3: CASRTIQEGTEAFF
V: TRBV7-8; D: .; size: once; J: TRBJ1-1; DNA: TGTGCCAGCAGCTTATCTTGGGCAGGGCGGACGAACACTGAAGCTTTCTTT; CDR3: CASSLSWAGRTNTEAFF
V: TRBV5-1; D: .; size: .; J: TRBJ1-4; DNA: TGCGCCAGCGCCGGAGGGCATCCTAATGAAAAACTGTTTTTT; CDR3: CASAGGHPNEKLFF
V: TRBV7-3; D: .; size: .; J: TRBJ2-3; DNA: TGTGCCAGCAGCTTACAGGGGGGATTTAGCACAGATACGCAGTATTTT; CDR3: CASSLQGGFSTDTQYF
V: TRBV12-3/TRBV12-4; D: .; size: .; J: TRBJ2-5; DNA: TGTGCCAGCAGTTCCGGGTACCAAGAGACCCAGTACTTC; CDR3: CASSSGYQETQYF
V: TRBV6-5; D: TRBD1; size: .; J: TRBJ1-2; DNA: TGTGCCAGCAGTTCACTTGACAGGGCTGGCTACACCTTC; CDR3: CASSSLDRAGYTF
V: TRBV3-1/TRBV3-2; D: .; size: .; J: TRBJ2-6; DNA: TGTGCCAGCAGCCAAGTCGGGAGTGGGGCCAACGTCCTGACTTTC; CDR3: CASSQVGSGANVLTF
V: TRBV4-2; D: .; size: once; J: TRBJ1-1; DNA: TGTGCCAGCAGCCAAAAGCCCGGGTTTTTTTTGAACACTGAAGCTTTCTTT; CDR3: CASSQKPGFFLNTEAFF
V: TRBV10-3; D: .; size: .; J: TRBJ2-7; DNA: TGTGCCATCAGTGAGGGCCAGGAGGTCTACGAGCAGTACTTC; CDR3: CAISEGQEVYEQYF
V: TRBV6-5; D: TRBD2; size: .; J: TRBJ2-7; DNA: TGTGCCAGCAGCTCTACTAGCGGGGGTGGCGAGCAGTACTTC; CDR3: CASSSTSGGGEQYF
V: TRBV19; D: .; size: .; J: TRBJ2-7; DNA: TGTGCCAGTAGTACAACGCTAAGGGAGGAGCAGTACTTC; CDR3: CASSTTLREEQYF
V: TRBV2; D: .; size: .; J: TRBJ1-4; DNA: TGTGCCAGCAAAGCGACCGCGGGGGCGAATGAAAAACTGTTTTTT; CDR3: CASKATAGANEKLFF
V: TRBV6-5; D: .; size: .; J: TRBJ2-7; DNA: TGTGCCAGCAGAGGGAGAACCTACGAGCAGTACTTC; CDR3: CASRGRTYEQYF
V: TRBV19; D: .; size: .; J: TRBJ1-1; DNA: TGTGCCAGTAGTATCGGCCAGGGGAACACTGAAGCTTTCTTT; CDR3: CASSIGQGNTEAFF
V: TRBV9; D: .; size: .; J: TRBJ1-6; DNA: TGTGCCAGCAGCTCAGGGGTAGTGTCACCCCTCCACTTT; CDR3: CASSSGVVSPLHF
V: TRBV7-2; D: .; size: .; J: TRBJ2-3; DNA: TGTGCCAGCAGCATTTCGATCCTCGTCGGTGATACGCAGTATTTT; CDR3: CASSISILVGDTQYF
V: TRBV6-5; D: .; size: .; J: TRBJ1-2; DNA: TGTGCCAGCAGTTACTCGGGAGAGAGCAACTATGGCTACACCTTC; CDR3: CASSYSGESNYGYTF
V: TRBV7-3; D: TRBD1; size: .; J: TRBJ1-6; DNA: TGTGCCAGCAGCCGCCCCAGGGGGGCTGGGAATTCACCCCTCCACTTT; CDR3: CASSRPRGAGNSPLHF
V: TRBV12-3/TRBV12-4; D: .; size: .; J: TRBJ2-1; DNA: TGTGCCAGCAGAACTAGCCCCATCAATGAGCAGTTCTTC; CDR3: CASRTSPINEQFF
V: TRBV9; D: TRBD2; size: .; J: TRBJ2-1; DNA: TGTGCCAGCAGCCCCCGGGCTGGCGGGGGGGCCGGAAATGAGCAGTTCTTC; CDR3: CASSPRAGGGAGNEQFF
V: TRBV18; D: TRBD1; size: .; J: TRBJ2-7; DNA: TGTGCCAGCTCACCACCGACAGGGGGCCACGAGCAGTACTTC; CDR3: CASSPPTGGHEQYF
V: TRBV7-2; D: .; size: .; J: TRBJ2-1; DNA: TGTGCCAGCAACTCCCGGGGATACAATGAGCAGTTCTTC; CDR3: CASNSRGYNEQFF
V: TRBV5-8; D: TRBD1; size: .; J: TRBJ1-5; DNA: TGTGCCAGCAGCTTTCGTGGGACAGGGAACAATCAGCCCCAGCATTTT; CDR3: CASSFRGTGNNQPQHF
V: TRBV6-5; D: .; size: .; J: TRBJ1-6; DNA: TGTGCCACCACAAAGGACAGACTAAATTCACCCCTCCACTTT; CDR3: CATTKDRLNSPLHF
V: TRBV30; D: TRBD1; size: .; J: TRBJ1-1; DNA: TGTGCCTGGAGTGCGGGGGACAGGGCGAACACTGAAGCTTTCTTT; CDR3: CAWSAGDRANTEAFF
V: TRBV6-6; D: TRBD1; size: .; J: TRBJ2-7; DNA: TGTGCCAGCACCATGACAGGGGATGTCTACGAGCAGTACTTC; CDR3: CASTMTGDVYEQYF
V: TRBV2; D: .; size: .; J: TRBJ2-7; DNA: TGTGCCAGCACCGAGACGGGGACTGCCTACGAGCAGTACTTC; CDR3: CASTETGTAYEQYF
V: TRBV7-7; D: .; size: .; J: TRBJ2-5; DNA: TGTGCCAGCAGAAGAGGAGGGTCAGAGATGGAGACCCAGTACTTC; CDR3: CASRRGGSEMETQYF
V: TRBV25-1; D: .; size: .; J: TRBJ2-5; DNA: TGTGCCAGTAGTACAGGGAGCCGGCGAGAGACCCAGTACTTC; CDR3: CASSTGSRRETQYF
V: TRBV5-1; D: .; size: once; J: TRBJ1-1; DNA: TGCGCCAGCAGCTTGGCAGTGGACACTGAAGCTTTCTTT; CDR3: CASSLAVDTEAFF
V: TRBV4-2; D: TRBD1; size: .; J: TRBJ2-5; DNA: TGTGCCAGCAGCCTACGCGGACAGGGGGGGACCCAGTACTTC; CDR3: CASSLRGQGGTQYF
V: TRBV4-2; D: TRBD1; size: .; J: TRBJ1-2; DNA: TGTGCCAGCAGCCGTAGACAGGGGAATGGCTACACCTTC; CDR3: CASSRRQGNGYTF
V: TRBV19; D: .; size: once; J: TRBJ1-2; DNA: TGTGCCAGTAGTATACGAGGGGGACGGCGGATTATTGGCTACACCTTC; CDR3: CASSIRGGRRIIGYTF
V: TRBV21-1; D: .; size: .; J: TRBJ1-3; DNA: TGTGCCAGCCCTATGCGGGGCAGGGTGGTACACTCTGGAAACACCATATATTTT; CDR3: CASPMRGRVVHSGNTIYF
V: TRBV18; D: .; size: once; J: TRBJ2-1; DNA: TGTGCCAGCCAGGCGGGGGCTAACTACAATGAGCAGTTCTTC; CDR3: CASQAGANYNEQFF
V: TRBV6-2/TRBV6-3; D: TRBD2; size: .; J: TRBJ2-4; DNA: TGTGCCAGCAGTCTTGGACTAGCGGGGGGGCAAAACATTCAGTACTTC; CDR3: CASSLGLAGGQNIQYF
V: TRBV5-4; D: TRBD2; size: few; J: TRBJ2-2; DNA: TGTGCCAGCAGCCCCCGACTAGCGGGGCCGGTGGGCACCGGGGAGCTGTTTTTT; CDR3: CASSPRLAGPVGTGELFF
V: TRBV6-5; D: .; size: .; J: TRBJ1-4; DNA: TGTGCCAGCAGTTACGATGGACAGATTTGGGAAAAACTGTTTTTT; CDR3: CASSYDGQIWEKLFF
V: TRBV5-1; D: .; size: .; J: TRBJ1-1; DNA: TGCGCCAGCAGCTCTGGGCGGGGGGCTCCTAACACTGAAGCTTTCTTT; CDR3: CASSSGRGAPNTEAFF
V: TRBV18; D: .; size: .; J: TRBJ2-1; DNA: TGTGCCAGCTCACCTCCAGATGTCAATGAGCAGTTCTTC; CDR3: CASSPPDVNEQFF
V: TRBV7-2; D: .; size: few; J: TRBJ1-5; DNA: TGTGCCAGCAGCCGGGGGTATGGCGCTCAGCCCCAGCATTTT; CDR3: CASSRGYGAQPQHF
V: TRBV9; D: TRBD1; size: .; J: TRBJ1-4; DNA: TGTGCCAGCAGTCTCTCCGGGACAGGCGGTGAAAAACTGTTTTTT; CDR3: CASSLSGTGGEKLFF
V: TRBV19; D: TRBD1; size: .; J: TRBJ2-6; DNA: TGTGCCAGTAAAAGAGGGACAGGGAGGTCTGGGGCCAACGTCCTGACTTTC; CDR3: CASKRGTGRSGANVLTF
V: TRBV6-5; D: .; size: .; J: TRBJ1-5; DNA: TGTGCCAGCAGACCGGACAGTACCAATCAGCCCCAGCATTTT; CDR3: CASRPDSTNQPQHF
V: TRBV6-6; D: TRBD2; size: .; J: TRBJ2-2; DNA: TGTGCCAGCAGTTATAGCGGGGGGAACACCGGGGAGCTGTTTTTT; CDR3: CASSYSGGNTGELFF
V: TRBV10-2; D: .; size: once; J: TRBJ1-1; DNA: TGCGCCAGCCGAAAGGGTGGCGGGGGGAACACTGAAGCTTTCTTT; CDR3: CASRKGGGGNTEAFF
V: TRBV3-1/TRBV3-2; D: TRBD2; size: .; J: TRBJ2-1; DNA: TGTGCCAGCAGCCAAGATTCGGTGCTAGCGGGGGGTTTCGGACGTGAGCAGTTCTTC; CDR3: CASSQDSVLAGGFGREQFF
V: TRBV18; D: TRBD1; size: .; J: TRBJ2-6; DNA: TGTGCCAGCTCACCAGGACAGGTCAACGTCCTGACTTTC; CDR3: CASSPGQVNVLTF
V: TRBV7-9; D: TRBD1; size: .; J: TRBJ1-1; DNA: TGTGCCAGCAGCTTAGCGGCGACAGGGCCGAACACTGAAGCTTTCTTT; CDR3: CASSLAATGPNTEAFF
V: TRBV4-2; D: TRBD2; size: .; J: TRBJ2-2; DNA: TGTGCCAGCAGCCAACACTTGACTAGCGGGGGTAGGGCCGGGGAGCTGTTTTTT; CDR3: CASSQHLTSGGRAGELFF
V: TRBV20-1; D: .; size: once; J: TRBJ2-7; DNA: TGCAGTGCTAGTTCGACAGGAGACTACGAGCAGTACTTC; CDR3: CSASSTGDYEQYF
V: TRBV3-1/TRBV3-2; D: TRBD2; size: .; J: TRBJ2-1; DNA: TGTGCCAGCAGCCAAACCTTACTAGCGGGGGGGCGCAATGAGCAGTTCTTC; CDR3: CASSQTLLAGGRNEQFF
V: TRBV19; D: TRBD1; size: .; J: TRBJ1-1; DNA: TGTGCCAGTAGTATAGATCGCTGGACAGGAAGGGACACTGAAGCTTTCTTT; CDR3: CASSIDRWTGRDTEAFF